Listed here are 17 T cell receptor beta chains from one sample, sequenced in a study of cytotoxic CD8 clonotypes in ibrutinib-treated CLL. Data came from immunoSEQ multiplex PCR; TCRdb stores just in-frame clones and leaves some out. Here the sample spans some 100,000 clones, roughly 60% being singletons. This specimen consisted of PBMCs, obtained after 24 months of ibrutinib treatment. The receptors were sampled from a human donor with chronic lymphocytic leukemia.

CDR3 sequence (DNA): TGTGCCAGCAGCTTCAGTGTTGAGACCCAGTACTTC. Translated, it gives CASSFSVETQYF. The J gene is TRBJ2-5, the V gene TRBV7-2, with D hard to call. The CDR3 extends over 12 amino acids. The germline V gene has CDR1 SGHTA and CDR2 FQGNSA. Trimming took off 3 bases at V and 5 bases at J, with 7 bases between the two ends.

Notes on this clone: Sequence at one end of the junction differs from germline and may be a read error. This chain uses TRBV28 with TRBJ1-2; 7 bases agree with TRBD1. The CDR3 loop spans 14 amino acids. Looked up from germline, CDR1 is MDHEN and CDR2 is SYDVKM. The CDR3 is CASSRRQEQGHRLF. The DNA of the CDR3 is TGTGCCAGCAGCCGACGCCAAGAACAGGGGCACCGGCTATTC.

This rearrangement joins TRBV30 to TRBJ1-5, with 8 bases that match TRBD1. This CDR3 contains 13 residues. Germline V gene lookup returns CDR1 GTSNPN and CDR2 SVGIG (reference sequence). Trimming removed 4 bases from V and 5 bases from J; junction bases left unmatched: 4. The CDR3 region has the DNA TGTGCCTGGAAAGGACAGGGTGATCAGCCCCAGCATTTT. Translating it yields CAWKGQGDQPQHF.

This clone has just a few counts. The CDR3 nucleotides are TGTGCCAGCAGTCGCGGCGCTGAAGCTTTCTTT. The encoded protein is CASSRGAEAFF. The chain recombines TRBV6-6 with TRBJ1-1; D not resolved. The CDR3 length is 11 residues. Per germline, CDR1 MNHNY and CDR2 SVGAGI (reference sequence). The germline V and J ends were trimmed by 5 bases and 6 bases, with 7 bases remaining between them.

The chain links TRBV29-1 to TRBJ1-1, with D unclear. V lost 4 bases and J 3 bases, leaving 6 bases between the germline ends. CDR1 and CDR2 from the germline V gene are SQVTM and ANQGSEA. The CDR3 length is 11 residues. CDR3 residues: CSVGFDTEAFF. Written as DNA, the CDR3 is TGCAGCGTTGGATTTGACACTGAAGCTTTCTTT.

CDR3 sequence (DNA): TGTGCCAGCAAGGAGGCTAACTATGGCTACACCTTC. It codes for CASKEANYGYTF. The chain has TRBV5-6 and TRBJ1-2; D call uncertain. This CDR3 comprises 12 residues. The V and J ends lost 6 bases and 0 bases respectively, with 6 bases between them. Germline CDR1 reads SGHDT; CDR2 reads YYEEEE.

This clone was seen more than once but under ten times. This sequence joins TRBV27 and TRBJ2-6, with TRBD1 matching over 12 bases. The CDR3 runs to 17 residues. The germline CDR1 and CDR2 sequences are MNHEY and SMNVEV (reference sequence). The V gene end was trimmed by 5 bases and the J gene end by 3 bases; junction bases not matched to a gene: 5. This CDR3 is CASSGGQGALGANVLTF. CDR3 DNA: TGTGCCAGCAGTGGGGGACAGGGGGCGCTTGGGGCCAACGTCCTGACTTTC.

This clone has only a few counts. V gene TRBV5-6 combines with J gene TRBJ2-2; D is ambiguous. Per germline, CDR1 SGHDT and CDR2 YYEEEE. Trimming stripped 2 bases from V and 4 bases from J, with 15 bases between. CDR3 size: 16 residues. Here the CDR3 reads CASSFFRSVITGELFF. The CDR3 DNA reads TGTGCCAGCAGCTTTTTCCGCAGCGTTATCACCGGGGAGCTGTTTTTT.

This clone was detected a few times. This chain joins TRBV2 and TRBJ1-5; the D is unclear. CDR3 length: 14 amino acids. Germline V gene sequence: CDR1 SNHLY, CDR2 FYNNEI. V was cut by 7 bases and J by 1 base, with 11 bases left in between. The CDR3 DNA reads as TGTGCCAGCAACTCTGCCGGCAGCAATCAGCCCCAGCATTTT. As protein: CASNSAGSNQPQHF.

This clone has only a few counts. The V gene is TRBV5-6, the J gene TRBJ1-1; D remains unclear. Trimming took 0 bases from V and 6 from J, leaving 3 bases between them. Germline CDR1 and CDR2: SGHDT and YYEEEE. The CDR3 has 11 amino acids. The CDR3 coding sequence is TGTGCCAGCAGCTTGGGGCCTGAAGCTTTCTTT. Its translation: CASSLGPEAFF.

The sample holds a few counts of this clone. The chain uses TRBV6-6 and TRBJ1-6; D not resolved. Germline values: CDR1 MNHNY, CDR2 SVGAGI (reference sequence). CDR3 size: 15 residues. The ends were cut back, 6 bases at V and 0 bases at J, with 9 bases in the middle. The CDR3 region has the DNA TGTGCCAGCAGCGCTGTAAGCTCCTATAATTCACCCCTCCACTTT. Its protein product is CASSAVSSYNSPLHF.

The V call is TRBV7-3, the J call TRBJ2-7; 10 nucleotides agree with TRBD2. Germline V CDR1 and CDR2: SGHTA, FQGTGA. The CDR3 has 13 amino acids. Unmatched junction bases numbered 7, after V lost 6 bases and J lost 8 bases. The CDR3 DNA follows: TGTGCCAGCAGTCAACTAGCGGGGTATAAGCAGTACTTC. Its translation is CASSQLAGYKQYF.

This clone showed up just a few times. The CDR3 does not close with the conserved phenylalanine or tryptophan, likely indicating a read error. The DNA is left out, because the CDR3 cannot be placed on it with certainty; the CDR3 is given as TCRdb lists it. This chain connects TRBV6-1 to TRBJ1-6. Germline CDR1 reads MNHNS; CDR2 reads SASEGT. The CDR3 is 11 residues long, ends included. The CDR3 is CASSEGGTLQY.

This chain links TRBV29-1 with TRBJ2-5; tentatively, D is TRBD1 (5 bases). Germline V gene data show CDR1 as SQVTM and CDR2 as ANQGSEA. The germline V and J ends were trimmed by 7 bases and 2 bases, with 11 bases remaining between them. The CDR3 length is 12 residues. Here the CDR3 DNA reads TGCAGCGCCCGACAGACGCAAGAGACCCAGTACTTC. Translated, it gives CSARQTQETQYF.

This clone has a handful of counts. The gene calls are TRBV6-1 and TRBJ2-1; 8 bases align to TRBD2. After removal of 7 bases from V and 9 bases from J, the junction contained 11 bases not matched to a gene. CDR3 length: 14 residues. CDR1 and CDR2 (germline): MNHNS, SASEGT. CDR3 in amino acids: CASIRAGDGREQFF. In nucleotides, the CDR3 is TGTGCCAGCATCCGAGCGGGGGATGGACGTGAGCAGTTCTTC.

This chain links TRBV27 with TRBJ2-7; no definite D call. CDR1 MNHEY and CDR2 SMNVEV come from the germline V gene (reference sequence). CDR3 length: 13 residues. Trimming removed 6 bases at V and 0 bases at J, with 9 bases between. The CDR3 DNA reads TGTGCCAGCAGCCAACCGGCCTCCTACGAGCAGTACTTC. Amino acids: CASSQPASYEQYF.

This chain connects TRBV4-2 to TRBJ2-7; D gene unclear. Per the germline V gene, CDR1 is LGHNA and CDR2 is YNFKEQ. The CDR3 runs to 14 residues. Trimming cost V 0 bases and J 7 bases, with 13 bases left between them. The CDR3 sequence: CASSQDRASGEQYF. The CDR3 DNA reads as TGTGCCAGCAGCCAAGATAGGGCTTCCGGGGAGCAGTACTTC.